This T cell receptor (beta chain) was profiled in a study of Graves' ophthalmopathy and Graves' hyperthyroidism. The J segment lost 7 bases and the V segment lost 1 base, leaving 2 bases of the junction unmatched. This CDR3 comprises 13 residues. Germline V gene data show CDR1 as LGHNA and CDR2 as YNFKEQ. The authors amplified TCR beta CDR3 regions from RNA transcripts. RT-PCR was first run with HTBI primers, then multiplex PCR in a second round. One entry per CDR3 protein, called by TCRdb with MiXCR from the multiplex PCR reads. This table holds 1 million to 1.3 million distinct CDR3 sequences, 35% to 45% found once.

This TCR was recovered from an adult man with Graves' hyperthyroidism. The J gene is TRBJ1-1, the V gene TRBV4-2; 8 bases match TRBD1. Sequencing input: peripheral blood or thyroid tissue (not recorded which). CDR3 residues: CASSQAGGSEAFF. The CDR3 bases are TGTGCCAGCAGCCAAGCAGGGGGCAGTGAAGCTTTCTTT.